The T cell receptor beta chain under discussion was sequenced for a study of T cell changes during pregnancy in multiple sclerosis. The CDR3 consists of 16 residues. V lost 4 bases to trimming and J lost 3 bases; unmatched junction nucleotides: 11. The germline V gene encodes CDR1 KGHSH and CDR2 LQKENI. Profiled with immunoSEQ multiplex PCR; TCRdb holds only in-frame clones, not every one. The sample consists of tens of thousands of clones, 80% to 95% of them appearing once. The chain carries TRBV18 and TRBJ2-5; 7 bases line up with TRBD1. This clonotype was obtained from a female donor with multiple sclerosis, enrolled in a pregnancy study. This specimen was peripheral blood, taken in the second trimester of pregnancy. The CDR3 here is CASSQTPGTAEETQYF. The CDR3 region has the DNA TGTGCCAGCTCACAAACACCCGGGACAGCAGAAGAGACCCAGTACTTC.